Below are 29 T cell receptor beta chains sequenced from a single sample in a study of blood T cells in healthy people across ages. The second PCR ran roughly 6 to 11 cycles with a sample-barcoded 5' primer and J-beta primers. TCRdb ran MiXCR on the 5' RACE reads and lists one entry per CDR3 protein. The repertoire consists of about 800,000 distinct CDR3 sequences, with nearly 60% occurring once and the leading ten covering approximately 21%. Sequences were obtained from blood. These receptors were taken from a young man in good health.

The table lists this clonotype with a few counts. V gene TRBV7-9 combines with J gene TRBJ2-7, with 7 nucleotides matching TRBD1. CDR1 is SEHNR and CDR2 is FQNEAQ in the germline V gene (reference sequence). Trimming cost V 2 bases and J 0 bases; bases outside gene matches: 10. The CDR3 consists of 17 residues. The CDR3, as DNA: TGTGCCAGCAGCTTATGGTCCCAGACAGGGACCTCCTACGAGCAGTACTTC. Its translation: CASSLWSQTGTSYEQYF.

This clonotype appeared once. The rearrangement links TRBV29-1 to TRBJ2-2; TRBD1 might be the D (7 bases). Germline V gives CDR1 SQVTM, CDR2 ANQGSEA. This CDR3 contains 12 residues. The ends were cut back, 4 bases at V and 6 bases at J, with 9 bases in the middle. The chain's CDR3 is CSVARGAGELFF. In nucleotides, the CDR3 is TGCAGCGTTGCCAGGGGGGCCGGGGAGCTGTTTTTT.

V usage is TRBV7-6 and J usage is TRBJ2-5; TRBD2 matches 9 bases. The better agreement between TRBJ2-7 and the DNA end casts doubt on the J call. The CDR3 totals 14 residues. CDR1 and CDR2 (germline): SGHVS, FNYEAQ. The CDR3 protein is CASSPLAGVNEQYF. The CDR3, as DNA: TGTGCCAGCAGCCCCTTAGCGGGAGTTAACGAGCAGTACTTC.

This clonotype has just a few counts. This chain uses TRBV5-1 with TRBJ2-3, with 7 bases fitting TRBD1. The CDR3 length is 15 residues. Germline V gene lookup returns CDR1 SGHRS and CDR2 YFSETQ. The J segment lost 4 bases and the V segment lost 4 bases, leaving 9 bases of the junction unmatched. The CDR3: CASSKTTGAPDTQYF. The CDR3, as DNA: TGCGCCAGCAGCAAAACAACAGGGGCACCAGATACGCAGTATTTT.

The chain employs TRBV15 and TRBJ2-7; D is ambiguous. The DNA end is a closer match to TRBJ2-5, so the J assignment may be wrong. The CDR3 is made up of 13 amino acids. Looked up from germline, CDR1 is LNHNV and CDR2 is YYDKDF (reference sequence). The CDR3 nucleotides read TGTGCCACCAGCAGAACTCCATGGGAGACCCAGTACTTC. Protein product: CATSRTPWETQYF.

This sequence joins TRBV28 and TRBJ1-1; tentative D call: TRBD1 (6 bases). Germline V gives CDR1 MDHEN, CDR2 SYDVKM. The length of the CDR3 is 14 residues. V lost 8 bases, J lost 4 bases, and 17 bases lay in between. The CDR3 sequence: CASRLNRVGTEAFF. The CDR3, as DNA: TGTGCCAGCCGCTTGAACAGGGTGGGCACTGAAGCTTTCTTT.

This clonotype was counted only a few times. This chain uses TRBV29-1 with TRBJ2-1, with 9 bases lining up with TRBD2. The CDR3 contains 14 residues. Trimming at V came to 7 bases and at J to 7 bases, leaving 11 bases not matched to a gene. Germline assignment: CDR1 SQVTM and CDR2 ANQGSEA. The CDR3 here is CSGGGTSPWNEQFF. In nucleotides, the CDR3 is TGCAGCGGCGGGGGGACTAGCCCTTGGAATGAGCAGTTCTTC.

DNA for the CDR3: TGTGCCACCAGCAGAGATCTAGGTAACACTGAAGCTTTCTTT. Translation: CATSRDLGNTEAFF. The chain is built from TRBV15 and TRBJ1-1, with unresolved D. The CDR3 runs to 14 residues. V shed 0 bases and J shed 2 bases, with 7 bases lying between them. The germline V gene encodes CDR1 LNHNV and CDR2 YYDKDF (reference sequence).

This clonotype showed up just once. V gene TRBV10-3 combines with J gene TRBJ2-1; maybe TRBD2 (5 bases). Germline V lookup: CDR1 ENHRY, CDR2 SYGVKD. The CDR3 loop spans 15 amino acids. V was cut by 3 bases and J by 9 bases, with 18 bases left in between. CDR3: CAISDIRTGEVEQFF. CDR3 nucleotide sequence: TGTGCCATCAGTGACATAAGGACTGGCGAAGTTGAGCAGTTCTTC.

This clonotype has a handful of counts. J is TRBJ2-3 and V is TRBV7-2, with 10 bases lining up with TRBD2. This CDR3 is built from 16 residues. CDR1 is SGHTA, CDR2 FQGNSA, per germline. V gave up 2 bases and J gave up 5 bases; unmatched junction bases: 7. The CDR3 is CASSLRAGGPVDTQYF. In DNA, the CDR3 is TGTGCCAGCAGCTTAAGAGCGGGGGGGCCCGTAGATACGCAGTATTTT.

This rearrangement joins TRBV29-1 to TRBJ2-7, with unresolved D. V was shortened by 2 bases and J by 3 bases, with 8 bases between the two germline ends. The CDR3 contains 12 residues. Germline CDR1 reads SQVTM; CDR2 reads ANQGSEA. The CDR3 DNA is TGCAGCGTTGAATTAAGTAACTACGAGCAGTACTTC. Translation gives CSVELSNYEQYF.

The chain joins TRBV19 to TRBJ2-7; D may be TRBD1 (6 bases). V was trimmed by 3 bases and J by 0 bases, leaving 21 bases between them. The CDR3 has 18 residues. Per germline, CDR1 LNHDA and CDR2 SQIVND (reference sequence). CDR3 loop: CASSISARTVLVSYEQYF. CDR3 DNA sequence: TGTGCCAGTAGTATCTCCGCCCGGACAGTGTTGGTCTCCTACGAGCAGTACTTC.

Note on this clonotype: Relative to the germline gene, one junction end is altered; a read error may explain this. This chain links TRBV14 with TRBJ2-3; D uncertain. This CDR3 is built from 16 residues. Germline V gene sequence: CDR1 SGHDN, CDR2 FVKESK. The CDR3 DNA sequence: TGTGCCAACAGCCAGATCCGGGCCAGTCTCACAGATACGCAGTATTTT. This sequence encodes CANSQIRASLTDTQYF. The complete variable domain, with remaining parts taken from reference TRBV14 and TRBJ2-3, reads EAGVTQFPSHSVIEKGQTVTLRCDPISGHDNLYWYRRVMGKEIKFLLHFVKESKQDESGMPNNRFLAERTGGTYSTLKVQPAELEDSGVYFCANSQIRASLTDTQYFGPGTRLTVL.

This sequence joins TRBV7-9 and TRBJ2-4; D may be TRBD2 (6 bases). The J call may be mistaken, given a closer DNA end match to TRBJ2-7. This CDR3 spans 16 amino acids. Per germline, CDR1 SEHNR and CDR2 FQNEAQ (reference sequence). As DNA, the CDR3 is TGTGCCAGCAACTCCAGCGCAGCGGGCGATCCCTACGAGCAGTACTTC. Protein: CASNSSAAGDPYEQYF.

Details on this clonotype: One end of the junction is discordant with germline, which a read error may explain. The rearrangement links TRBV10-3 to TRBJ2-3, with 12 bases matching TRBD2. Germline V gives CDR1 ENHRY, CDR2 SYGVKD. CDR3 size: 15 residues. CDR3 protein: CTISEGLAGPDTQYF. DNA of the CDR3: TGTACCATCAGCGAGGGACTAGCGGGTCCAGATACGCAGTATTTT.

As DNA, the CDR3 is TGTGCCAGCAGTTACTCCCGACAGGGACCCTACGAGCAGTACTTC. Its protein is CASSYSRQGPYEQYF. This chain joins TRBV6-5 and TRBJ2-7, with 7 bases fitting TRBD1. V lost 0 bases to trimming and J lost 2 bases; unmatched junction nucleotides: 4. This CDR3 region has 15 residues. Per the germline V gene, CDR1 is MNHEY and CDR2 is SVGAGI.

This chain uses TRBV7-8 with TRBJ1-1; D is unresolved. Between the trimmed V and J ends, which lost 1 base and 5 bases, there was a span of 8 bases. This CDR3 region has 13 residues. The germline V gene has CDR1 SGHVS and CDR2 FQNEAQ. As DNA, the CDR3 is TGTGCCAGCAGCTTAGGATCGGGGACTGAAGCTTTCTTT. This gives the protein CASSLGSGTEAFF.

The rearrangement joins TRBV4-3 to TRBJ1-2; D is unclear. V was cut by 2 bases and J by 5 bases, with 18 bases left in between. The CDR3 loop spans 16 amino acids. Germline loops: CDR1 LGHNA, CDR2 YSLEER. The CDR3 sequence is CASSQNLMVLRYGYTF. In nucleotides, the CDR3 is TGCGCCAGCAGCCAAAACCTTATGGTTCTTCGTTATGGCTACACCTTC.

The chain uses TRBV29-1 and TRBJ2-1, with 11 nucleotides matching TRBD2. Looked up from germline, CDR1 is SQVTM and CDR2 is ANQGSEA. The CDR3 is 13 amino acids. Germline trimming cut 6 bases from V and 8 bases from J; bases unmatched to any gene: 6. The CDR3 region has the DNA TGCAGCGTAAGACTAGCGGGATACTATGAGCAGTTCTTC. It encodes CSVRLAGYYEQFF.

The chain combines TRBV29-1 with TRBJ2-1, with D unresolved. Germline V gene data show CDR1 as SQVTM and CDR2 as ANQGSEA. The CDR3 contains 16 residues. With 4 bases removed from V and 3 bases from J, the gap between germline ends came to 19 bases. The CDR3 here is CSVARRVVQYYNEQFF. Written as DNA, the CDR3 is TGCAGCGTTGCTCGTCGGGTAGTGCAGTACTACAATGAGCAGTTCTTC.

The chain combines TRBV7-9 with TRBJ1-1, with D possibly being TRBD1 (5 bases). This CDR3 is 18 amino acids long. Per germline, CDR1 SEHNR and CDR2 FQNEAQ (reference sequence). Trimming removed 1 base at V and 0 bases at J, with 18 bases between. This chain's CDR3 is CASSLGATAGPMNTEAFF. CDR3 in DNA: TGTGCCAGCAGCTTAGGAGCCACGGCAGGGCCCATGAACACTGAAGCTTTCTTT.

The V and J genes are TRBV4-3 and TRBJ2-7; 9 nucleotides agree with TRBD1. The DNA end favors TRBJ2-5, so the J call may be wrong. The V gene's germline CDR1 is LGHNA and CDR2 YSLEER. The CDR3 totals 16 residues. As DNA, the CDR3 is TGCGCCAGCAGCAGCACCGGGACAGGGAATTCGGAGACCCAGTACTTC. It is translated as CASSSTGTGNSETQYF.

The V call is TRBV4-1, the J call TRBJ1-1, with 9 nucleotides matching TRBD1. Germline loops: CDR1 MGHRA, CDR2 YSYEKL. The CDR3 has 17 amino acids. Trimming removed 1 base from V and 0 bases from J; junction bases left unmatched: 6. In DNA form, the CDR3 reads TGCGCCAGCAGCCAAGTGGACAGGGGCCGCATGAACACTGAAGCTTTCTTT. Translated, it gives CASSQVDRGRMNTEAFF.

J is TRBJ1-2 and V is TRBV5-6; tentatively, D is TRBD1 (6 bases). Germline V gene sequence: CDR1 SGHDT, CDR2 YYEEEE. V lost 0 bases and J 3 bases, leaving 9 bases between the germline ends. This CDR3 is built from 14 residues. The CDR3 sequence: CASSLGQDYYGYTF. Written as DNA, the CDR3 is TGTGCCAGCAGCTTGGGACAGGACTACTATGGCTACACCTTC.

The V gene is TRBV20-1, the J gene TRBJ1-2; D unresolved. CDR1 is DFQATT and CDR2 is SNEGSKA in the germline V gene (reference sequence). V was cut by 5 bases and J by 5 bases, with 15 bases left in between. This CDR3 has 13 residues. DNA for the CDR3: TGCAGTGCTCCCTCCCGGGATTGGTATGGCTACACCTTC. Protein sequence: CSAPSRDWYGYTF.

This rearrangement joins TRBV7-2 to TRBJ2-4; tentative D call: TRBD2 (6 bases). The J call is doubtful: the DNA matches TRBJ2-7 better. This CDR3 contains 13 residues. CDR1 is SGHTA and CDR2 is FQGNSA in the germline V gene. CDR3 bases: TGTGCCAGCAGCCCTTTAGCGGACTACGAGCAGTACTTC. Translating gives CASSPLADYEQYF.

With regard to this clonotype: Lacking the conserved final phenylalanine or tryptophan, this CDR3 likely reflects a read error. V is TRBV10-3 and J is TRBJ2-1; TRBD1 might be the D (5 bases). Trimming pared 7 bases from V and 13 bases from J, leaving 14 bases between. The CDR3 is 11 residues long. CDR1 and CDR2 from the germline V gene are ENHRY and SYGVKD. The CDR3 loop is CAIKEETVQFL. CDR3 nucleotides: TGTGCCATCAAAGAGGAGACAGTCCAGTTCTTA.

This clonotype came up a few times. The chain carries TRBV3-1 and TRBJ1-2; D ambiguous. Between the trimmed V and J ends, which lost 3 bases and 3 bases, there was a span of 11 bases. Germline assignment: CDR1 LGHDT and CDR2 YNNKEL (reference sequence). There are 14 residues in the CDR3. CDR3 protein: CASSQTDGHYGYTF. CDR3 coding DNA: TGTGCCAGCAGCCAGACGGACGGCCACTATGGCTACACCTTC.

The chain uses TRBV7-9 and TRBJ1-2, with D possibly matching TRBD1 (5 bases). Deletions cut 9 bases from V and 4 bases from J, with 18 bases between. The CDR3 has 14 amino acids. Germline CDR1 and CDR2: SEHNR and FQNEAQ (reference sequence). For the CDR3, the DNA is TGTGCCAGTCAGCCCGAGACAGTTTTCTATGGCTACACCTTC. It specifies CASQPETVFYGYTF.